The sequence of this TCR beta chain was determined in a study of blood T cell repertoires in COVID-19. Study-level background: COVID-19 samples, acute and convalescent, were from the United States, Italy and Spain.

V dropped 1 base and J dropped 2; count of bases not matched to a gene: 2. Per the germline V gene, CDR1 is MGHRA and CDR2 is YSYEKL. The CDR3 length is 14 residues. As originally analysed: Using reference gene primer amplification, nucleated cell counts were estimated. Some clones are missing from TCRdb's copy, which holds only in-frame ones; the method was immunoSEQ multiplex PCR. That table gives V, J and clone size, and the DNA gave D and trimming. The sample includes 250,000 to 300,000 clones, around 91% seen only once; the top ten take around 12%. This chain links TRBV4-1 with TRBJ2-7; TRBD2 matches 7 bases. The origin of this receptor is a woman aged 60 to 75 with acute or convalescent COVID-19. Sequencing was performed on peripheral blood. In DNA form, the CDR3 reads TGCGCCAGCAGCCAAGTGGGGGGGACCTACGAGCAGTACTTC. This codes for CASSQVGGTYEQYF.